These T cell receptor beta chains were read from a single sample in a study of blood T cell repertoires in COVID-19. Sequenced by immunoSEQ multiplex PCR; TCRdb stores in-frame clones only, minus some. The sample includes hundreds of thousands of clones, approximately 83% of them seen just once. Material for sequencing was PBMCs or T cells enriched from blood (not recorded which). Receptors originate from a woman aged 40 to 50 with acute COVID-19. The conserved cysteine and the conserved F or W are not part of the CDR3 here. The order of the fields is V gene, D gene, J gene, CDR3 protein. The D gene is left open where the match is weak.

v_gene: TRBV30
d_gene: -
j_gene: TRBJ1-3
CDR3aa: AWSVAQPPRGNTIY

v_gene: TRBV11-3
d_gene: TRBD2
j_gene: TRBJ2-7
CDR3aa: ASGTGLVVNEQY

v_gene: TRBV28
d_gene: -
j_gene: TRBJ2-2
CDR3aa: ASKLGLGELF

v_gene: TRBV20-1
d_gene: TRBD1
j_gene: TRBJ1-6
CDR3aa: SASPGTGATNSPLH

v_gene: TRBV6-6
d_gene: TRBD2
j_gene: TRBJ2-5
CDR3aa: ASSPQEGTSGIGETQY

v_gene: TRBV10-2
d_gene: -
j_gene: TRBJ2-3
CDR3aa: ASSAGALQVADTQY

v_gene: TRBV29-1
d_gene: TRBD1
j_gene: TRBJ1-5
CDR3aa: SVKGQGNQPQH

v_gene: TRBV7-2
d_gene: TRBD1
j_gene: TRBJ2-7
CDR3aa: ASSLKTGTGFHYEQY

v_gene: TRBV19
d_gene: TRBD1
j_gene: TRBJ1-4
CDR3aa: ASSGQGGEKLF

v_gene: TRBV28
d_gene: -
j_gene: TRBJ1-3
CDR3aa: ASSLDSRGNTIY

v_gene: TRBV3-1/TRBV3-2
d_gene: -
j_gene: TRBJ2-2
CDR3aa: ASSQDWTGPRAGELF

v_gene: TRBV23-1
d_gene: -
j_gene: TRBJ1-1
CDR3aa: ASSHSTGLGTEAF

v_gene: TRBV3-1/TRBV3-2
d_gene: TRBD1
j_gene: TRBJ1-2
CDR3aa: ASSHRTGMASNYGYT

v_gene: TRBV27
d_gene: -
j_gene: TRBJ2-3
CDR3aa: ASSFGVSDTQY

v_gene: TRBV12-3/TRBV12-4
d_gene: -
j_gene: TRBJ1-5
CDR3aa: ASSLGHYQPQH

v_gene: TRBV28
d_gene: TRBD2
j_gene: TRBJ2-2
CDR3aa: ATSPVSGPGELF

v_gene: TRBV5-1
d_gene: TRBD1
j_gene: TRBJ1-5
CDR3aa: ASSPTGTGNQPQH

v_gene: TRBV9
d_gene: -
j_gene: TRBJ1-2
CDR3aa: ASRQSENYGYT

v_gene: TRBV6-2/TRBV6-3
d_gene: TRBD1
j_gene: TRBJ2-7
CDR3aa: ASSWPGQGAYEQY

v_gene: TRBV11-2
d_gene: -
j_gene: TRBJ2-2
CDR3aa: ASSLLGTGELF

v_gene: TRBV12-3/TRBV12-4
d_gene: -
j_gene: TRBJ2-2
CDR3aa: ASRGGFGELF

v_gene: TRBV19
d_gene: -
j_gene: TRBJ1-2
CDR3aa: ASSPINREGYT

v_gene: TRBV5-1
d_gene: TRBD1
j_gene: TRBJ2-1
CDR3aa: ASSLGDRPMYNEQF

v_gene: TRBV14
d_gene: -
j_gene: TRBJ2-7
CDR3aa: ASSQGRVYEQY

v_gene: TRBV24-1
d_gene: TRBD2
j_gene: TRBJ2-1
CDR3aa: ATSDPGTSGRNEQF

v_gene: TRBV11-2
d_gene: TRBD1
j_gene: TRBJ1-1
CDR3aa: ASSQPQGRGTEAF

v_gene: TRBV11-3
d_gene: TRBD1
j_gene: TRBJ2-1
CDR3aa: ASSSDRGRYNEQF

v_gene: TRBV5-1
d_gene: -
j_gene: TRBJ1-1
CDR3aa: ASSDGGLNTEAF

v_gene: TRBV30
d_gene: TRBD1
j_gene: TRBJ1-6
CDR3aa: AWSPGQGAAPLH

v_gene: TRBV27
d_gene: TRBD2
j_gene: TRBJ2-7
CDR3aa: ASRISGLAGGPVHEQY

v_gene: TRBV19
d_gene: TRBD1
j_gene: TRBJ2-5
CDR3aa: ATSGQGARVAGLETQY

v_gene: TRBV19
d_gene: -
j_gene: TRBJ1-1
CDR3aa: ATQDRLNTEAF

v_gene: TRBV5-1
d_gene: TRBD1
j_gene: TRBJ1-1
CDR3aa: ASSLAVSTRGDTEAF

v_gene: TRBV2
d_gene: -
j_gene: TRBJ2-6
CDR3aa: ASTPQGLSGANVLT

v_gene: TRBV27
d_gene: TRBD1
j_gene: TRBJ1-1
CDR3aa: ASSLSAAGGLFAF

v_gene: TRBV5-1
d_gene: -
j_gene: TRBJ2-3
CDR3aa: ASSLGLVFPDTQY

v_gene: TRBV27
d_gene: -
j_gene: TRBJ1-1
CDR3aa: ARTRRPPADEAF

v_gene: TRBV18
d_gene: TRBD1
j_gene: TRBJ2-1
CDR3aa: ASSLMGQGANEQF

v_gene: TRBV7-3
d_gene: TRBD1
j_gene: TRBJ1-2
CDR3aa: ASSLTSQGSGYT